This T cell receptor beta chain was profiled in a study of cytomegalovirus exposure and HLA in healthy donors. Study-wide results and caveats: Researchers counted roughly 150 TCR beta chains as cytomegalovirus-associated. Subsequent analysis revealed that first-cohort TCR clusters tended to co-occur in the 90 to 150 validation repertoires. Specificity for CMV antigens was confirmed in vitro for a few of the CMV-associated chains.

This clone occurred a few times. What it recognizes is unknown. The data were produced by immunoSEQ multiplex PCR, yet TCRdb's version contains in-frame clones alone and is incomplete. The table shows over 200,000 clones, with approximately 87% occurring only once. The clonotype comes from a woman aged 18-35 years in good health and CMV-seronegative. Sequencing used PBMCs.

CDR3 coding DNA: TGTGCCTGGAACAGGGGGGGGGCTAATTCACCCCTCCACTTT. Amino acid sequence: CAWNRGGANSPLHF. This rearrangement joins TRBV30 to TRBJ1-6; 8 bases match TRBD1. This CDR3 is 14 amino acids long. With 4 bases clipped from V and 6 bases from J, the junction kept 5 bases outside the gene matches. Looked up from germline, CDR1 is GTSNPN and CDR2 is SVGIG (reference sequence). Combining the CDR3 with reference TRBV30 and TRBJ1-6 gives the whole variable domain SQTIHQWPATLVQPVGSPLSLECTVEGTSNPNLYWYRQAAGRGLQLLFYSVGIGQISSEVPQNLSASRPQDRQFILSSKKLLLSDSGFYLCAWNRGGANSPLHFGNGTRLTVT.